This T cell receptor (beta chain) was observed in a study of OX40 agonist ivuxolimab in advanced cancers. Clones were read by immunoSEQ multiplex PCR, and TCRdb kept only the in-frame ones, dropping some. The data hold around 70,000 clones, with about 85% observed a single time. This clone has just one count. Its antigen is not known. The cohort excluded patients with autoimmune disease history or systemic immunosuppression. Overall study findings and caveats: Dose levels from 0.1 to 3.0 mg/kg saw CD4+ and CD8+ blood T cells expand clonally by week 6. Certain nonresponding patients likewise had low normalized T-cell clonal expansion.

This specimen was CD4+ or CD8+ T cells sorted from blood, taken in a trial of the OX40 agonist ivuxolimab. This clonotype was sampled from an adult with an advanced solid tumor such as melanoma, head and neck, liver or kidney cancer.

CDR3 amino acids: CASSLFTDTQYF. CDR3 bases: TGCGCCAGCAGCTTGTTTACAGATACGCAGTATTTT. This chain connects TRBV5-1 to TRBJ2-3; D is uncertain. The CDR3 runs to 12 residues. CDR1 SGHRS and CDR2 YFSETQ come from the germline V gene. Trimming took 1 base from V and 3 from J, leaving 3 bases between them.